This T cell receptor beta chain originates from a study of blood T cell repertoires in COVID-19. Study background: From the United States, Italy and Spain came samples of acute and convalescent COVID-19.

This clone came up a few times. Participant-given clinical history determined each cohort assignment. V lost 4 bases and J lost 8; bases outside the gene matches: 5. Per the germline V gene, CDR1 is LNHDA and CDR2 is SQIVND (reference sequence). CDR3 length equals 14 residues. Methods used by the authors: Amplification with reference gene primers provided the estimates of nucleated cell counts. Sequencing used immunoSEQ multiplex PCR; TCRdb keeps in-frame clones, though not all of them. V, J and clone size reflect that table, while D and trimming were determined from the DNA. The repertoire includes 300,000 to 500,000 clones, 88% of them detected once, and 0.9% to 1% sits in the top ten.

V is TRBV19 and J is TRBJ2-2; 9 bases are a match to TRBD2. The clonotype was recovered from a young woman with acute COVID-19. The source material was PBMCs or T cells enriched from blood (not recorded which). The DNA of the CDR3 is TGTGCCAGTAGTACCTCTGGACTAGCGGGGGAGCTGTTTTTT. Amino acids: CASSTSGLAGELFF. Full variable domain (outside the CDR3, taken from reference TRBV19 and TRBJ2-2): DGGITQSPKYLFRKEGQNVTLSCEQNLNHDAMYWYRQDPGQGLRLIYYSQIVNDFQKGDIAEGYSVSREKKESFPLTVTSAQKNPTAFYLCASSTSGLAGELFFGEGSRLTVL.